A single T cell receptor beta chain is shown here with its context. Trimming removed 4 bases from V and 2 bases from J, with 13 bases in between. CDR3 size: 15 residues. Germline values: CDR1 SGDLS, CDR2 YYNGEE. In the original processing: Estimation of nucleated cell counts was performed using reference gene primer amplification. Clones were sequenced by immunoSEQ multiplex PCR, and TCRdb holds only the in-frame ones, with some missing. The DNA was the basis for D and trimming; V, J and clone size are from that table. The sample comprises under 150,000 clones, less than 85% of which are singletons, and 13% rests with the top ten. The sample originates from a study of blood T cell repertoires in COVID-19. As for the study in general: The samples span acute and convalescent COVID-19 from the United States, Italy and Spain. In each case, the material was cDNA or gDNA derived from T cells, B-cell-depleted T cells, or PBMCs.

The receptor's source is a human donor in a cohort sampled during active COVID-19. The chain couples TRBV9 to TRBJ1-5; D remains ambiguous. Specimen: peripheral blood. The CDR3 sequence: CASSSSGDGNQPQHF. The CDR3, as DNA: TGTGCCAGCAGCTCTTCGGGTGATGGCAATCAGCCCCAGCATTTT.